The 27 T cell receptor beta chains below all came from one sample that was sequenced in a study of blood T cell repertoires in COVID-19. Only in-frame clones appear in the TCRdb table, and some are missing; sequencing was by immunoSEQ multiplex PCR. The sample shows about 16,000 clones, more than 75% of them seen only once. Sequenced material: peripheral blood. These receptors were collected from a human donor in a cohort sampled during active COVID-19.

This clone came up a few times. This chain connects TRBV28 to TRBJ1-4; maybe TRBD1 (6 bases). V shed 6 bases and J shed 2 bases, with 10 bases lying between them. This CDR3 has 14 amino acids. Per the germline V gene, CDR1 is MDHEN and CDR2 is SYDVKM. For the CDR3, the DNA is TGTGCCAGCAGGATTACAGGGACTAATGAAAAACTGTTTTTT. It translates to CASRITGTNEKLFF.

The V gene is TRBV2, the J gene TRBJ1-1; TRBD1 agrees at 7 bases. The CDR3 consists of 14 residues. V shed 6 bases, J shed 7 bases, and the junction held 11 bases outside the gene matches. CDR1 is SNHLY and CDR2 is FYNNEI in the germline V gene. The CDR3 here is CASSPGTDLNEAFF. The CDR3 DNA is TGTGCCAGCAGCCCCGGGACAGATTTGAATGAAGCTTTCTTT.

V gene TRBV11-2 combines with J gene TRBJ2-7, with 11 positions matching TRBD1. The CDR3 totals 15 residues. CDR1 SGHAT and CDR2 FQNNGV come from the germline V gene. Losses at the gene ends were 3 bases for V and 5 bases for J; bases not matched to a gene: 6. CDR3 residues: CASSFLRTGGNEQYF. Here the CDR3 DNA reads TGTGCCAGCAGCTTTCTCCGGACAGGGGGCAACGAGCAGTACTTC. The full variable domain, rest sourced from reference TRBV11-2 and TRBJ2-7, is EAGVAQSPRYKIIEKRQSVAFWCNPISGHATLYWYQQILGQGPKLLIQFQNNGVVDDSQLPKDRFSAERLKGVDSTLKIQPAKLEDSAVYLCASSFLRTGGNEQYFGPGTRLTVT.

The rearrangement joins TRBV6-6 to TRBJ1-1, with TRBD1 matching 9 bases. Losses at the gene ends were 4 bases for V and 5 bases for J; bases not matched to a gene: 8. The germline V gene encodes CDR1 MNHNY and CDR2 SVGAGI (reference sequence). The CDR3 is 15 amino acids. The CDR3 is CASSSPGQGTTEAFF. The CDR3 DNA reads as TGTGCCAGCAGTTCTCCGGGACAGGGAACGACTGAAGCTTTCTTT.

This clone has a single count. CDR3 region: CASSARTEETQYF. DNA for the CDR3: TGTGCCAGCAGCGCCCGGACAGAAGAGACCCAGTACTTC. This sequence joins TRBV9 and TRBJ2-5; perhaps TRBD1 as D (6 bases). The germline gives CDR1 SGDLS, CDR2 YYNGEE. Trimming took off 3 bases at V and 3 bases at J, with 9 bases between the two ends. The CDR3 covers 13 residues.

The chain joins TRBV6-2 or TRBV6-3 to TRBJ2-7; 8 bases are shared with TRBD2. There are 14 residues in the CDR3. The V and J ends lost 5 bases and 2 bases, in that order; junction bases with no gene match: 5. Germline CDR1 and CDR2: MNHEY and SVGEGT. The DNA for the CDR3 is TGTGCCAGCAGTGCGGGGGGAGCCGCCTACGAGCAGTACTTC. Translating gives CASSAGGAAYEQYF.

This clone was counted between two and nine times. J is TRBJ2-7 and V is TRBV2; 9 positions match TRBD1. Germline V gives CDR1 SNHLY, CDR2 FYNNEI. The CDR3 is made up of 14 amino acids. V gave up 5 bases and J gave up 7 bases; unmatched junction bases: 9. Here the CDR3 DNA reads TGTGCCAGCAGTTGGGACAGGGCATTGGGAGAGCAGTACTTC. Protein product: CASSWDRALGEQYF.

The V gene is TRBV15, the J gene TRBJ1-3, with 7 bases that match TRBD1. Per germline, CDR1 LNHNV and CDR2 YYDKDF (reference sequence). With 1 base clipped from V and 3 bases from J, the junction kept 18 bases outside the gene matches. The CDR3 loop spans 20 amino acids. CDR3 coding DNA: TGTGCCACCAGCAGAGTTCCGCGCGCACCGGGACAGCAATTTGGAAACACCATATATTTT. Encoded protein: CATSRVPRAPGQQFGNTIYF.

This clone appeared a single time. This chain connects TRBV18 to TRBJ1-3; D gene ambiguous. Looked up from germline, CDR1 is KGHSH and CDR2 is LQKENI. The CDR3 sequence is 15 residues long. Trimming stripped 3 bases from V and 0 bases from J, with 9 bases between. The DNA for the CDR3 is TGTGCCAGCTCACCTGCACAGTACTCTGGAAACACCATATATTTT. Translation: CASSPAQYSGNTIYF.

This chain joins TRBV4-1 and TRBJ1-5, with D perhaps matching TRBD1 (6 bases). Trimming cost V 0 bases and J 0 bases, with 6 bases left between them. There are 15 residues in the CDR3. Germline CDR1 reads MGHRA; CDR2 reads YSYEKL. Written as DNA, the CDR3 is TGCGCCAGCAGCCAAGAGGACAGTAGCAATCAGCCCCAGCATTTT. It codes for CASSQEDSSNQPQHF.

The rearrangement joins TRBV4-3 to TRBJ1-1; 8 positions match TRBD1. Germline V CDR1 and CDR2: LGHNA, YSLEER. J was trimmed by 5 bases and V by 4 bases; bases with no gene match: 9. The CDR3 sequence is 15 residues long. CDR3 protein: CASSRKLTGETEAFF. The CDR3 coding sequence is TGCGCCAGCAGCCGAAAGCTGACAGGGGAGACTGAAGCTTTCTTT.

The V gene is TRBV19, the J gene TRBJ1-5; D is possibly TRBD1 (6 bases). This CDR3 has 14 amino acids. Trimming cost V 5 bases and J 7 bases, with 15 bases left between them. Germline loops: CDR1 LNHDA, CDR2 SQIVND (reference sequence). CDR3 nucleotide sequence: TGTGCCAGTAGTCTGACAGGTGCTGAGCAGCCCCAGCATTTT. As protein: CASSLTGAEQPQHF.

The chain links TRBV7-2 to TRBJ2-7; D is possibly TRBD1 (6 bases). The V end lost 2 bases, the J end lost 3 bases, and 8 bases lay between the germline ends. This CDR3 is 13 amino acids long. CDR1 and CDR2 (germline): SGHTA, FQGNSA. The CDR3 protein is CASSLNRDYEQYF. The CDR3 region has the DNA TGTGCCAGCAGCTTAAACAGGGACTACGAGCAGTACTTC.

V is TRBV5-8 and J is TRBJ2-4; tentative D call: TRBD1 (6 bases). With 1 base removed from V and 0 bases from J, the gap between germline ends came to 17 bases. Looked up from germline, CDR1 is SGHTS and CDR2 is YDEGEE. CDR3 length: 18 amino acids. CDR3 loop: CASSLRSGQLLAKNIQYF. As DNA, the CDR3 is TGTGCCAGCAGCTTGAGGTCTGGACAGCTACTAGCCAAAAACATTCAGTACTTC.

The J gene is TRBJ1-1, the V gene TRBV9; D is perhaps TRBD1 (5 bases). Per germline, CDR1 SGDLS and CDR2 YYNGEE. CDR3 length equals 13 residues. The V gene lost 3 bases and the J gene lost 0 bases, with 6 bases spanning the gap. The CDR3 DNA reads TGTGCCAGCAGCGCGACAGTGAACACTGAAGCTTTCTTT. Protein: CASSATVNTEAFF.

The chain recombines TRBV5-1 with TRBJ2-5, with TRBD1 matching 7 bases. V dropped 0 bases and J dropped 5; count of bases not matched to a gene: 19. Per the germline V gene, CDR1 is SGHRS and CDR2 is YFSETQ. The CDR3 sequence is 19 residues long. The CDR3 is CASSLAGNNGLQGWETQYF. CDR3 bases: TGCGCCAGCAGCTTGGCCGGCAACAATGGCCTACAGGGGTGGGAGACCCAGTACTTC. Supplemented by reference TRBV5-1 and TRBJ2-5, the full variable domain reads KAGVTQTPRYLIKTRGQQVTLSCSPISGHRSVSWYQQTPGQGLQFLFEYFSETQRNKGNFPGRFSGRQFSNSRSEMNVSTLELGDSALYLCASSLAGNNGLQGWETQYFGPGTRLLVL.

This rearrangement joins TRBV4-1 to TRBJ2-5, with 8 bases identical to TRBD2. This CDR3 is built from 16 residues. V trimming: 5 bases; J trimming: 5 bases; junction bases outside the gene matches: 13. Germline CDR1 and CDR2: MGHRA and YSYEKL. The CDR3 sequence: CASSATGAGGRETQYF. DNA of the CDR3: TGCGCCAGCAGCGCCACCGGGGCGGGGGGTAGGGAGACCCAGTACTTC.

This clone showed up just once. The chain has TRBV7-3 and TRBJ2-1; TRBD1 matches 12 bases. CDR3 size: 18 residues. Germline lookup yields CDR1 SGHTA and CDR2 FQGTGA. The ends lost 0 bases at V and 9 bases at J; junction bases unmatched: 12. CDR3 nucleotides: TGTGCCAGCAGCTTAACCCGAAAAGCGGGACAGGGGGCGAGTGAGCAGTTCTTC. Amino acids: CASSLTRKAGQGASEQFF.

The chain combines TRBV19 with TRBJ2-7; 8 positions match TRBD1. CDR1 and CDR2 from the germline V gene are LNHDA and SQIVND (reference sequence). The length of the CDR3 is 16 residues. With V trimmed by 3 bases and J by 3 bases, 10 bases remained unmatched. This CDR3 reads CASSMPNGQGGYEQYF. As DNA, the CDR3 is TGTGCCAGTAGTATGCCCAATGGACAGGGCGGCTACGAGCAGTACTTC.

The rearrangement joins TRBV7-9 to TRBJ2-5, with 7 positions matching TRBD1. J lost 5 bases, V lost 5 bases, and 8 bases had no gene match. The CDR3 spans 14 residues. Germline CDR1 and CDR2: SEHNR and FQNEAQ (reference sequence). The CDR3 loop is CASSTTQGWETQYF. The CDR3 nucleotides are TGTGCCAGCAGCACTACACAGGGGTGGGAGACCCAGTACTTC.

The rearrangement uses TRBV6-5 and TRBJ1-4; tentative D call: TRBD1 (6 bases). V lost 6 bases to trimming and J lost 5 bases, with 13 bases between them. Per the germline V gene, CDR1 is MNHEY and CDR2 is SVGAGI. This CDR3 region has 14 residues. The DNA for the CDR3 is TGTGCCAGCAGATCCGGGACACCGAATGAAAAACTGTTTTTT. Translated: CASRSGTPNEKLFF.

CDR3 DNA: TGTGCCAGCAGTTTAAGGTCCGGGACAGGATACTACGAGCAGTACTTC. Translation gives CASSLRSGTGYYEQYF. This sequence joins TRBV27 and TRBJ2-7; 8 bases agree with TRBD1. The CDR3 has 16 residues. The germline CDR1 and CDR2 sequences are MNHEY and SMNVEV (reference sequence). After removal of 2 bases from V and 3 bases from J, the junction contained 9 bases not matched to a gene.

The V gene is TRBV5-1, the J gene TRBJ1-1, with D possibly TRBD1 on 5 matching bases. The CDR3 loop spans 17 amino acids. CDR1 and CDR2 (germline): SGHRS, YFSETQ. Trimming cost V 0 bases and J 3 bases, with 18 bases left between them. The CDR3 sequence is CASSLARGARGDTEAFF. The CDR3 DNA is TGCGCCAGCAGCTTGGCGAGAGGGGCGCGGGGGGACACTGAAGCTTTCTTT.

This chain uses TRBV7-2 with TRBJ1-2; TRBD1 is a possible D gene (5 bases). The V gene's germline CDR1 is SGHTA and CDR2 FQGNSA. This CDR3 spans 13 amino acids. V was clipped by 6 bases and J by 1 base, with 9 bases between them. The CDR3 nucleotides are TGTGCCAGCAGTCGGACAAGTAACTATGGCTACACCTTC. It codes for CASSRTSNYGYTF. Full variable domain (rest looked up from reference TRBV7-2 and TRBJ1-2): GAGVSQSPSNKVTEKGKDVELRCDPISGHTALYWYRQSLGQGLEFLIYFQGNSAPDKSGLPSDRFSAERTGGSVSTLTIQRTQQEDSAVYLCASSRTSNYGYTFGSGTRLTVV.

The CDR3 nucleotides read TGTGCCAGCAGTCGTCCCCCCATAGCGGGGCCGGAGCTGTTTTTT. Translating gives CASSRPPIAGPELFF. This chain joins TRBV6-6 and TRBJ2-2, with 8 positions matching TRBD2. In germline, CDR1 is MNHNY, CDR2 SVGAGI (reference sequence). The V segment lost 5 bases and the J segment 10 bases; nucleotides outside the gene matches: 12. This CDR3 region has 15 residues.

The CDR3 is CASSPYSLSTEAFF. The CDR3 nucleotides are TGTGCCAGCAGTCCGTACTCCTTAAGTACTGAAGCTTTCTTT. The chain combines TRBV25-1 with TRBJ1-1; unclear D gene. Germline lookup yields CDR1 MGHDK and CDR2 SYGVNS. The CDR3 runs to 14 residues. V dropped 5 bases and J dropped 5 bases, with 15 bases sitting between them.

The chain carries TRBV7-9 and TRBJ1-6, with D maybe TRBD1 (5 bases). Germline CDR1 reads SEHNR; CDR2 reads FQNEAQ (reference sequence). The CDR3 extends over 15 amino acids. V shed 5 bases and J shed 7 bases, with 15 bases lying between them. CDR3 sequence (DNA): TGTGCCAGCAGCCAAAAGGGACTGATCAATTCACCCCTCCACTTT. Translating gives CASSQKGLINSPLHF.